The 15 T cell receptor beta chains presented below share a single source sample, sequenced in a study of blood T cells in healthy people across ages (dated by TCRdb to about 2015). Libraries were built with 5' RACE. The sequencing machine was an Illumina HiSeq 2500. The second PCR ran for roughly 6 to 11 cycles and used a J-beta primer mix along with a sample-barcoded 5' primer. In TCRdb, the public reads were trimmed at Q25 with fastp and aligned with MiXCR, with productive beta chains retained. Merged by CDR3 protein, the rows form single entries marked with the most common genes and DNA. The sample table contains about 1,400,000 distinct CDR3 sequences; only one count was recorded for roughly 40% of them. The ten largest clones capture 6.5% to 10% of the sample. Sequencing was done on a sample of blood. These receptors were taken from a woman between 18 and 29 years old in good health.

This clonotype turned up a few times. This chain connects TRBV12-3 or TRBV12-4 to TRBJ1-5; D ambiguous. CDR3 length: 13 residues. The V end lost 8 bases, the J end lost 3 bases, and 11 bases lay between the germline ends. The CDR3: CASSWEDNQPQHF. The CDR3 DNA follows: TGTGCCAGCTCTTGGGAGGACAATCAGCCCCAGCATTTT.

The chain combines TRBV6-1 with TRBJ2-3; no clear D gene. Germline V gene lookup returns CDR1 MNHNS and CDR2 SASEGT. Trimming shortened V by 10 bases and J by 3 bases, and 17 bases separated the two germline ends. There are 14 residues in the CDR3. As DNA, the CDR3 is TGTGCCATCCTCCTAGAAGAAGAAACAGATACGCAGTATTTT. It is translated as CAILLEEETDTQYF.

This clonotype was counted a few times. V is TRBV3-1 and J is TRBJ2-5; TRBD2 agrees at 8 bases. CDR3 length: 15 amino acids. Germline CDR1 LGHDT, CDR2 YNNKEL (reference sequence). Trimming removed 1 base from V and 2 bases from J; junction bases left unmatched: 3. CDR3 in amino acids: CASSQGGGWQETQYF. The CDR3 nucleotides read TGTGCCAGCAGCCAAGGCGGGGGGTGGCAAGAGACCCAGTACTTC.

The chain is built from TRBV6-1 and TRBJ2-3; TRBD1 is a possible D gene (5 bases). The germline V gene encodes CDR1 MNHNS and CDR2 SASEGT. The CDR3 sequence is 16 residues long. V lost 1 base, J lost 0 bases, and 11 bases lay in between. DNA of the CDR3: TGTGCCAGCAGTGAAGGGGGCACAGCTAGCACAGATACGCAGTATTTT. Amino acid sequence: CASSEGGTASTDTQYF.

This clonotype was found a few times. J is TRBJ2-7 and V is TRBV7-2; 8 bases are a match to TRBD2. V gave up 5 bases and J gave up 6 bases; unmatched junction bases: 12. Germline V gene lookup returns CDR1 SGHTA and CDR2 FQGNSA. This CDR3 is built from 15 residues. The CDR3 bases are TGTGCCAGCAGCGAGGTCAGCGGGAGTCCTCTCGAGCAGTACTTC. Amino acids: CASSEVSGSPLEQYF.

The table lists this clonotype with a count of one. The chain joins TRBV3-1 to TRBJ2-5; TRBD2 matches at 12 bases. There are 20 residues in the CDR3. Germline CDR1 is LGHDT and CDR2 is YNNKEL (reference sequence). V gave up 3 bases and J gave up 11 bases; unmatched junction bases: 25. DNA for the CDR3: TGTGCCAGCAGCCAGATTAGACCTGGACTAGCGGGATTCGGCCTCAATGAGCAGTACTTC. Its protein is CASSQIRPGLAGFGLNEQYF.

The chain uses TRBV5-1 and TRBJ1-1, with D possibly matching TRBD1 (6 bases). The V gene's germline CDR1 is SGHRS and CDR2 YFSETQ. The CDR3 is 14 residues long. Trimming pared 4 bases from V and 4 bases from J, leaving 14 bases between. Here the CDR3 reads CASSVAVGGTEAFF. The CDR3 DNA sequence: TGCGCCAGCAGCGTGGCTGTAGGGGGCACTGAAGCTTTCTTT.

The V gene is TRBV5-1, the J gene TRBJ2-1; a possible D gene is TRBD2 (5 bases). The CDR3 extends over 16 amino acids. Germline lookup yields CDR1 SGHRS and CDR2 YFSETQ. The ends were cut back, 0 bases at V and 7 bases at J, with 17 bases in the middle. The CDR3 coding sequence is TGCGCCAGCAGCTTGGAGTTGGGGAGATTGAGGAATGAGCAGTTCTTC. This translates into CASSLELGRLRNEQFF.

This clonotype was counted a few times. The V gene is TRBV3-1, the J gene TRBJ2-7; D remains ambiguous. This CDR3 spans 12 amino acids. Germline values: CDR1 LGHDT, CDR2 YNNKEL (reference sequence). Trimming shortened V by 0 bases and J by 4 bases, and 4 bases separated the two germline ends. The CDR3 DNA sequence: TGTGCCAGCAGCCAAGATTGGTACGAGCAGTACTTC. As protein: CASSQDWYEQYF.

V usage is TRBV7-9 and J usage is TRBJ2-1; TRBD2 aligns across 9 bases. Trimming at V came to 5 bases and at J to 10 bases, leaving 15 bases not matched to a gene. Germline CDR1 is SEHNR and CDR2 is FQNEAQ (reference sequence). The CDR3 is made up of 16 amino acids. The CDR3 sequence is CASSPAIAGDPYEQFF. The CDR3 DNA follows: TGTGCCAGCAGCCCCGCGATAGCGGGGGACCCCTACGAGCAGTTCTTC. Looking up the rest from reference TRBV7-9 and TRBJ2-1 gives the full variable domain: DTGVSQNPRHKITKRGQNVTFRCDPISEHNRLYWYRQTLGQGPEFLTYFQNEAQLEKSRLLSDRFSAERPKGSFSTLEIQRTEQGDSAMYLCASSPAIAGDPYEQFFGPGTRLTVL.

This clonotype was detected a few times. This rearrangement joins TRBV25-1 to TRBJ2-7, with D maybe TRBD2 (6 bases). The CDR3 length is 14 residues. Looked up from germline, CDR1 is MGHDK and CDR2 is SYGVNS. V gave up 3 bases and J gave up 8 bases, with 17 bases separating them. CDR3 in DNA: TGTGCCAGCAGTGATCCGGACTACTTCGGTCAGCAGTACTTC. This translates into CASSDPDYFGQQYF.

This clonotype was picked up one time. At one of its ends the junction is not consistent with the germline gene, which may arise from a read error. Written as DNA, the CDR3 is TGTGCCAGCAGTTTAGCGGGAACAAGCTCCTACGAGCAGTTCTTC. It translates to CASSLAGTSSYEQFF. The chain has TRBV7-2 and TRBJ2-1; 8 nucleotides match TRBD2. The CDR3 totals 15 residues. CDR1 is SGHTA, CDR2 FQGNSA, per germline.

DNA of the CDR3: TGCGCCAGCAGCTTGGGGACTAGCGGGAGTCAAAATGAGCAGTTCTTC. Translation gives CASSLGTSGSQNEQFF. The V call is TRBV5-1, the J call TRBJ2-1; 13 bases match TRBD2. The CDR3 is made up of 16 amino acids. Per the germline V gene, CDR1 is SGHRS and CDR2 is YFSETQ. V was clipped by 0 bases and J by 7 bases; unmatched bases: 4. The full variable domain, with the rest looked up from reference TRBV5-1 and TRBJ2-1, is KAGVTQTPRYLIKTRGQQVTLSCSPISGHRSVSWYQQTPGQGLQFLFEYFSETQRNKGNFPGRFSGRQFSNSRSEMNVSTLELGDSALYLCASSLGTSGSQNEQFFGPGTRLTVL.

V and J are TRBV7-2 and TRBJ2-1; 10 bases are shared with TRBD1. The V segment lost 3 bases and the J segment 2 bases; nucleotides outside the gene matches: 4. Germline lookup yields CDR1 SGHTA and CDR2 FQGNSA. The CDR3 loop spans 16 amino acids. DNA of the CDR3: TGTGCCAGCAGCTTGTCCGGGACAGGGGCCTACAATGAGCAGTTCTTC. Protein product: CASSLSGTGAYNEQFF.

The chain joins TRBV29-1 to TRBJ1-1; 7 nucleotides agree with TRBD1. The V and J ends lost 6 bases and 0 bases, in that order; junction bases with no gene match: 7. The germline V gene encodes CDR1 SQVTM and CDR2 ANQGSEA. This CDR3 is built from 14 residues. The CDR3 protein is CSVRTGRLNTEAFF. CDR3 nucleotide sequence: TGCAGCGTCCGGACAGGACGATTGAACACTGAAGCTTTCTTT.